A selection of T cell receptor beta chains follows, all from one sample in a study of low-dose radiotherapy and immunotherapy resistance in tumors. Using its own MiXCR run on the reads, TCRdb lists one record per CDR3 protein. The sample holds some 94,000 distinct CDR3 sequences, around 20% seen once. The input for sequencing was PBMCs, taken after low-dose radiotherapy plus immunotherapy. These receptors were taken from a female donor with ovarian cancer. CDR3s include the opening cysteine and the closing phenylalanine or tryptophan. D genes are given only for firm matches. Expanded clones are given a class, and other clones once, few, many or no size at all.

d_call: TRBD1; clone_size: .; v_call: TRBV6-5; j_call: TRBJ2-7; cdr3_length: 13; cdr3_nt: TGTGCCAGCAGGACAGGGGGCTCCTACGAGCAGTACTTC; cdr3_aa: CASRTGGSYEQYF
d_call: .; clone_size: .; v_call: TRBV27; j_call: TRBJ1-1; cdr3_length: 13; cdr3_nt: TGTGCCAGCAGTTTATCGATGTCAGGGAGAGCTTTCTTT; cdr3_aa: CASSLSMSGRAFF
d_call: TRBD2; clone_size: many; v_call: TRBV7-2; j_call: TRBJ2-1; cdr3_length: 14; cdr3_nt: TGTGCCAGCAGCTCCTATCTAGCGGGCAATGAGCAGTTCTTC; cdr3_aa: CASSSYLAGNEQFF
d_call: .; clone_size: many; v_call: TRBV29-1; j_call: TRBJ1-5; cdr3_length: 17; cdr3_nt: TGCAGCCCAGTAAAGGCAGGGCGGGTGATTCGGAATCAGCCCCAGCATTTT; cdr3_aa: CSPVKAGRVIRNQPQHF
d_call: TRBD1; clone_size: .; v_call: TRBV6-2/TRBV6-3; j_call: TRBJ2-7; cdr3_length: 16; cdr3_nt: TGTGCCAGCAGTTCGTACATAGGACAGGGATCCTACGAGCAGTACTTC; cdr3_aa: CASSSYIGQGSYEQYF
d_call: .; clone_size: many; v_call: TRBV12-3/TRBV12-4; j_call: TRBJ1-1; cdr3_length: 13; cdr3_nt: TGTGCCAGCTTAGAGGGCTCTTACACTGAAGCTTTCTTT; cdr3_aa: CASLEGSYTEAFF
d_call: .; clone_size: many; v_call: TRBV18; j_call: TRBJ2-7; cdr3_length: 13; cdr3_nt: TGTGCCAGCTCACCGGGGCTTCGGGTCGAGCAGTACTTC; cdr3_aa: CASSPGLRVEQYF
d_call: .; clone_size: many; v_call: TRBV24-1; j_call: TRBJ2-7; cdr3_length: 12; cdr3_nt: TGTGCCACCAGCAAAGGGTACACCGAGCAGTACTTC; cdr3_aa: CATSKGYTEQYF
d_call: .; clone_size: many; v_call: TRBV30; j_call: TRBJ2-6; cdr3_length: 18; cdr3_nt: TGTGCCTGGAGTGTACTTCGGGAGACATTTTCTGGGGCCAACGTCCTGACTTTC; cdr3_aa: CAWSVLRETFSGANVLTF
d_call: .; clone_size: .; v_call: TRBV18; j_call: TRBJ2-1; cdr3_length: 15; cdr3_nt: TGTGCCAGCTCACCACAGGACACGGGGATAAATGAGCAGTTCTTC; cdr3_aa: CASSPQDTGINEQFF
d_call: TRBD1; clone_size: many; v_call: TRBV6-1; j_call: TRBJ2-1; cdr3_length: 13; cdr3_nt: TGTGCCAGCAGCCAGGGGGCCGGGAATGAGCAGTTCTTC; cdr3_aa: CASSQGAGNEQFF
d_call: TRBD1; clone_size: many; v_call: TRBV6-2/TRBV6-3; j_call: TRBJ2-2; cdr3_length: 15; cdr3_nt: TGTGCCAGCGGAAGGACAGGGGGCAAAACCGGGGAGCTGTTTTTT; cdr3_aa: CASGRTGGKTGELFF
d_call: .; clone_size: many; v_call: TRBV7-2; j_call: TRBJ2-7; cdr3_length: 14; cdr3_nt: TGTGCCAGCAGCTTAGCGCTAGCCTCCTACGAGCAGTACTTC; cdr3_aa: CASSLALASYEQYF
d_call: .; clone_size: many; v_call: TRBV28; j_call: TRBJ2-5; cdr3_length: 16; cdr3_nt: TGTGCCAGCAGCTCCGACCTCCAGCGACGACGGGAGACCCAGTACTTC; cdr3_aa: CASSSDLQRRRETQYF
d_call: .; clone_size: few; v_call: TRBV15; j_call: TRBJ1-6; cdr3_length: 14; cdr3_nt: TGTGCCACCAGCAGAGTGCACAGGGATTCACCCCTCCACTTT; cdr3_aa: CATSRVHRDSPLHF
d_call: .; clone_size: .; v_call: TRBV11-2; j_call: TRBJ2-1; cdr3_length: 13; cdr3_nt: TGTGCCAGCAGCCCGGCGGTCACCCATGAGCAGTTCTTC; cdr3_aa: CASSPAVTHEQFF
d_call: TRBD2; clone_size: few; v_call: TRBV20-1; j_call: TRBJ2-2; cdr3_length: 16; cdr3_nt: TGCAGTGCTAGAGCCCCCAGCGGGGCGGACACCGGGGAGCTGTTTTTT; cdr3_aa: CSARAPSGADTGELFF
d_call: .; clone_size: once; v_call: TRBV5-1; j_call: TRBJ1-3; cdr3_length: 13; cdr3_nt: TGCGCCAGCAGCATGAATTCGGGGAACACCATATATTTT; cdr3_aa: CASSMNSGNTIYF
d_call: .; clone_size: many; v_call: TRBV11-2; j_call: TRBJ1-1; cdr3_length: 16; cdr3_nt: TGTGCCAGCAGCGCGGGACACGCCTATGGGGACACTGAAGCTTTCTTT; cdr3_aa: CASSAGHAYGDTEAFF
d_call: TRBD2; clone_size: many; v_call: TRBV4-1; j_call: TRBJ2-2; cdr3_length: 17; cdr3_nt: TGCGCCAGCAGCCAAGATTTACTAGCGGGGAACACCGGGGAGCTGTTTTTT; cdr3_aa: CASSQDLLAGNTGELFF
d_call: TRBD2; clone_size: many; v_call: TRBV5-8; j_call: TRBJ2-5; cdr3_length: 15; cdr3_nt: TGTGCCAGCAGCTTTCTAGCGGGAGCGTTTGAGACCCAGTACTTC; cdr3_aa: CASSFLAGAFETQYF
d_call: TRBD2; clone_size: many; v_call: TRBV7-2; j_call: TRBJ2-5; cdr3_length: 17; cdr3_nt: TGTGCCAGCAGCTTAGCGCCCCTAGCGGGGAGGTTGGAGACCCAGTACTTC; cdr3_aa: CASSLAPLAGRLETQYF
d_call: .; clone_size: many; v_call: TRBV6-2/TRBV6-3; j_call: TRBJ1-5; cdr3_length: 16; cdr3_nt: TGTGCCAGCAGCACCCCCCGGGCAGGGAAGAATCAGCCCCAGCATTTT; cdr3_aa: CASSTPRAGKNQPQHF